The 13 T cell receptor beta chains below were found in one sample sequenced in a study of CD8+CD57+ T cells in acquired aplastic anemia. By flow cytometry, patients selected for sequencing had shown an expansion of CD8+CD57+ cells. Genomic DNA, the template, was used for profiling of the TCR beta VDJ and CDR3. TCRdb analysed the reads with MiXCR anew, one entry per CDR3 protein. The table lists about 290,000 distinct CDR3 sequences, approximately 60% of them singletons. The sample consisted of sorted CD4+, CD8+, or CD8+CD57+ T cells (not recorded which) from PBMCs. These receptors all stem from a human donor with aplastic anemia.

The table lists this clonotype with a count of one. The chain uses TRBV25-1 and TRBJ1-4; 9 nucleotides line up with TRBD1. This CDR3 has 15 amino acids. Trimming cost V 7 bases and J 4 bases; bases outside gene matches: 7. Looked up from germline, CDR1 is MGHDK and CDR2 is SYGVNS. The CDR3 loop is CASKADRGSNEKLFF. The CDR3 DNA follows: TGTGCCAGCAAGGCGGACAGGGGAAGTAATGAAAAACTGTTTTTT.

This clonotype was counted many times. The CDR3 reads CASSLGGATDTQYF. In DNA form, the CDR3 reads TGTGCCAGCAGCTTAGGGGGGGCCACAGATACGCAGTATTTT. The gene calls are TRBV11-3 and TRBJ2-3; possibly TRBD1 or TRBD2 for D (6 bases each). Germline loops: CDR1 SGHNT, CDR2 YENEEA. V lost 1 base and J lost 2, with 7 bases in between. The CDR3 is 14 amino acids.

This clonotype appeared a few times. The chain couples TRBV15 to TRBJ1-5, with D unclear. Germline values: CDR1 LNHNV, CDR2 YYDKDF (reference sequence). The CDR3 runs to 12 residues. The V and J ends lost 6 bases and 0 bases respectively, with 3 bases between them. In DNA form, the CDR3 reads TGTGCCACCAGGGGTAGCAATCAGCCCCAGCATTTT. Its translation: CATRGSNQPQHF. Full variable domain (missing parts from reference TRBV15 and TRBJ1-5): DAMVIQNPRYQVTQFGKPVTLSCSQTLNHNVMYWYQQKSSQAPKLLFHYYDKDFNNEADTPDNFQSRRPNTSFCFLDIRSPGLGDTAMYLCATRGSNQPQHFGDGTRLSIL.

The rearrangement joins TRBV20-1 to TRBJ1-1, with 8 bases lining up with TRBD1. Trimming took 6 bases from V and 4 from J; bases not matched to a gene: 34. The length of the CDR3 is 22 residues. CDR1 and CDR2 from the germline V gene are DFQATT and SNEGSKA (reference sequence). The CDR3 sequence is CSAAPPSGGHETQGQVITEAFF. The CDR3 DNA reads as TGCAGTGCAGCACCCCCTAGCGGGGGGCATGAGACCCAGGGACAGGTCATCACTGAAGCTTTCTTT.

This clonotype was seen ten or more times. This chain uses TRBV2 with TRBJ2-2, with D possibly TRBD1 on 5 matching bases. V was shortened by 2 bases and J by 4 bases, with 11 bases between the two germline ends. The CDR3 has 15 residues. The germline CDR1 and CDR2 sequences are SNHLY and FYNNEI. The DNA for the CDR3 is TGTGCCAGCAGTGAAATAGGGGTTTCCACCGGGGAGCTGTTTTTT. Translation gives CASSEIGVSTGELFF.

This clonotype showed up many times. V usage is TRBV5-1 and J usage is TRBJ2-3; no clear D. V was pared by 5 bases and J by 2 bases, with 12 bases between. The germline gives CDR1 SGHRS, CDR2 YFSETQ. The CDR3 is 14 residues long. The CDR3 reads CASSRTGNTDTQYF. The CDR3 DNA sequence: TGCGCCAGCAGTCGGACCGGAAACACAGATACGCAGTATTTT.

This clonotype was seen a handful of times. The chain uses TRBV29-1 and TRBJ1-2; TRBD1 agrees at 7 bases. There are 13 residues in the CDR3. J was trimmed by 2 bases and V by 3 bases; bases with no gene match: 3. Germline V gives CDR1 SQVTM, CDR2 ANQGSEA. CDR3 amino acids: CSVELGQNYGYTF. For the CDR3, the DNA is TGCAGCGTTGAGTTGGGACAGAACTATGGCTACACCTTC.

The chain uses TRBV2 and TRBJ2-1, with D possibly TRBD2 on 6 matching bases. The CDR3 has 17 residues. Per germline, CDR1 SNHLY and CDR2 FYNNEI. Trimming removed 7 bases at V and 5 bases at J, with 24 bases between. For the CDR3, the DNA is TGTGCCAGCAACGGCGCCCCAGGGCGGGGACCGGACAATGAGCAGTTCTTC. Its translation is CASNGAPGRGPDNEQFF.

This clonotype was found a few times. V is TRBV20-1 and J is TRBJ2-3; tentatively, D is TRBD2 (6 bases). The CDR3 is made up of 16 amino acids. Germline V gene data show CDR1 as DFQATT and CDR2 as SNEGSKA (reference sequence). The ends were cut back, 0 bases at V and 3 bases at J, with 16 bases in the middle. CDR3 loop: CSARDLPGSGTDTQYF. CDR3 coding DNA: TGCAGTGCTAGAGATCTGCCCGGGAGTGGGACAGATACGCAGTATTTT.

In DNA, the CDR3 is TGTGCCAGCTCCCCAAGCGGGAATCCCTACAATGAGCAGTTCTTC. This gives the protein CASSPSGNPYNEQFF. The chain recombines TRBV18 with TRBJ2-1; 7 positions agree with TRBD2. CDR3 size: 15 residues. The V and J ends lost 6 bases and 2 bases, in that order; junction bases with no gene match: 7. The germline gives CDR1 KGHSH, CDR2 LQKENI.

This clonotype has more than one count but fewer than ten. The V and J genes are TRBV10-3 and TRBJ1-5; D is possibly TRBD1 (5 bases). The V and J ends lost 5 bases and 1 base respectively, with 6 bases between them. This CDR3 contains 13 residues. The germline V gene encodes CDR1 ENHRY and CDR2 SYGVKD. CDR3 DNA: TGTGCCATCAGTCGACAGAGCAATCAGCCCCAGCATTTT. It specifies CAISRQSNQPQHF.

V and J are TRBV7-9 and TRBJ2-7, with 8 nucleotides matching TRBD1. The V and J ends lost 0 bases and 3 bases, in that order; junction bases with no gene match: 1. The CDR3 consists of 14 residues. Germline CDR1 SEHNR, CDR2 FQNEAQ (reference sequence). CDR3: CASSLAGQGYEQYF. For the CDR3, the DNA is TGTGCCAGCAGCTTAGCCGGACAGGGCTACGAGCAGTACTTC.

This chain links TRBV10-3 with TRBJ2-2; D unresolved. The CDR3 totals 14 residues. Per germline, CDR1 ENHRY and CDR2 SYGVKD. The ends were cut back, 11 bases at V and 4 bases at J, with 17 bases in the middle. CDR3 coding DNA: TGTGCCCTCCAACCTGACTCGATCACCGGGGAGCTGTTTTTT. This gives the protein CALQPDSITGELFF.